The 2 T cell receptor beta chains given below trace back to one sample, sequenced in a study of T cells in narcolepsy. Sequencing was performed with immunoSEQ multiplex PCR; in TCRdb, only in-frame clones are kept and a portion is missing. The sample holds about 30,000 clones, about four fifths seen once. Sequencing was performed on memory (CD45RA-) CD4+ T cells from blood. Source of these receptors: a human donor in good health.

The V gene is TRBV25-1, the J gene TRBJ2-1; D remains unclear. The ends were cut back, 6 bases at V and 5 bases at J, with 8 bases in the middle. From germline, CDR1 is MGHDK and CDR2 SYGVNS. The CDR3 contains 12 residues. CDR3 DNA sequence: TGTGCCAGCAGCCAACAGCACAATGAGCAGTTCTTC. This gives the protein CASSQQHNEQFF.

This clone was detected once. The chain is built from TRBV18 and TRBJ1-1; D remains ambiguous. V lost 5 bases, J lost 3 bases, and 13 bases lay in between. From germline, CDR1 is KGHSH and CDR2 LQKENI. This CDR3 has 14 residues. This CDR3 is CASSSQEGHTEAFF. DNA of the CDR3: TGTGCCAGCTCATCCCAGGAGGGTCACACTGAAGCTTTCTTT.